Shown below are 10 T cell receptor beta chains from a single sample sequenced in a study of vaccination and CD4 T cells after COVID-19. The treatment is: roughly 11-day PBMC culture with coronavirus spike peptide pools or control peptides (ViraFEST assay). Cultured CD4+ T cell DNA underwent sequencing with the Oncomine TCR Beta short-read assay. TCRdb independently ran MiXCR on the PCR reads; one entry per CDR3 protein. Of 15,000 to 20,000 distinct CDR3 sequences in the sample, around 40% are singletons; the top ten hold roughly 24%. The antigens of these receptors remain unknown. Source: CD4+ T cells from blood, cultured in vitro, taken before SARS-CoV-2 vaccination. The origin of the receptors is a human donor who received a COVID-19 vaccine.

This sequence joins TRBV6-1 and TRBJ1-4; the D gene is possibly TRBD1 (5 bases). Germline V gives CDR1 MNHNS, CDR2 SASEGT. Trimming removed 7 bases from V and 5 bases from J, with 14 bases in between. The CDR3 is 14 residues long. This CDR3 is CASNQGRRNEKLFF. The DNA of the CDR3 is TGTGCCAGCAACCAGGGACGGCGAAATGAAAAACTGTTTTTT.

About this clonotype: Its ends do not fully match the called genes, so a read error is possible. The gene calls are TRBV5-4 and TRBJ2-3; 7 bases are shared with TRBD1. CDR1 is SGHNT, CDR2 YYREEE, per germline (reference sequence). The CDR3 sequence is 14 residues long. CDR3 region: CASSFDRVTDTQYF. The CDR3 DNA sequence: TGTGCCAGCAGCTTCGACAGGGTTACAGATACACAGTATTTT. The full variable domain, with the rest looked up from reference TRBV5-4 and TRBJ2-3, is ETGVTQSPTHLIKTRGQQVTLRCSSQSGHNTVSWYQQALGQGPQFIFQYYREEENGRGNFPPRFSGLQFPNYSSELNVNALELDDSALYLCASSFDRVTDTQYFGPGTRLTVL.

This chain uses TRBV24-1 with TRBJ2-1, with a tentative D call TRBD2 (5 bases). From germline, CDR1 is KGHDR and CDR2 SFDVKD. V gave up 9 bases and J gave up 0 bases, with 14 bases separating them. CDR3 length: 15 residues. The CDR3 here is CATRPTAGSYNEQFF. CDR3 bases: TGTGCCACCCGTCCCACGGCGGGCTCCTACAATGAGCAGTTCTTC.

This clonotype was counted only a few times. The chain uses TRBV12-3 or TRBV12-4 and TRBJ1-2, with 11 bases lining up with TRBD1. V lost 5 bases, J lost 5 bases, and 10 bases stayed unmatched. The length of the CDR3 is 16 residues. The CDR3 coding sequence is TGTGCCAGCAGTAAAGGTGCGGGACAGGGGGGATATGGCTACACCTTC. Its translation: CASSKGAGQGGYGYTF.

The chain has TRBV4-2 and TRBJ1-1; D might be TRBD1 (5 bases). The CDR3 runs to 18 residues. The ends were cut back, 1 base at V and 3 bases at J, with 21 bases in the middle. Germline assignment: CDR1 LGHNA and CDR2 YNFKEQ. The chain's CDR3 is CASSQGAWGSILDTEAFF. For the CDR3, the DNA is TGTGCCAGCAGCCAAGGTGCTTGGGGCAGTATATTGGACACTGAAGCTTTCTTT.

This clonotype was seen only a few times. The rearrangement uses TRBV7-8 and TRBJ1-5; 9 bases fit TRBD1. V dropped 5 bases and J dropped 7; count of bases not matched to a gene: 6. Germline lookup yields CDR1 SGHVS and CDR2 FQNEAQ. This CDR3 comprises 14 residues. The CDR3: CASSRDRGNQPQHF. CDR3 DNA: TGTGCCAGCAGCCGCGACAGGGGGAACCAGCCCCAGCATTTT.

The genes are TRBV24-1 and TRBJ1-2, with D possibly TRBD1 on 5 matching bases. Germline values: CDR1 KGHDR, CDR2 SFDVKD. CDR3 size: 13 residues. V was clipped by 6 bases and J by 4 bases, with 11 bases between them. The CDR3 loop reads CATSPGFSYGYTF. The DNA of the CDR3 is TGTGCCACCAGTCCAGGGTTCTCCTATGGCTACACCTTC.

The chain couples TRBV6-1 to TRBJ1-1, with D perhaps matching TRBD1 (5 bases). Germline assignment: CDR1 MNHNS and CDR2 SASEGT. This CDR3 contains 13 residues. With 2 bases removed from V and 5 bases from J, the gap between germline ends came to 9 bases. CDR3 sequence: CASSENRGTEAFF. The CDR3 bases are TGTGCCAGCAGTGAAAACCGGGGGACTGAAGCTTTCTTT.

This clonotype was detected only a few times. This rearrangement joins TRBV20-1 to TRBJ1-2, with TRBD1 identical over 8 bases. Germline assignment: CDR1 DFQATT and CDR2 SNEGSKA (reference sequence). The CDR3 covers 13 residues. With 6 bases clipped from V and 5 bases from J, the junction kept 8 bases outside the gene matches. The CDR3 here is CSAPWTGTYGYTF. The CDR3 DNA is TGCAGTGCACCCTGGACAGGGACGTATGGCTACACCTTC.

This clonotype was seen a few times. This chain's CDR3 is CATSGGDIGYTF. The CDR3 DNA sequence: TGTGCCACCAGTGGTGGGGATATTGGCTACACCTTC. V is TRBV24-1 and J is TRBJ1-2; no clear D. Germline V gene lookup returns CDR1 KGHDR and CDR2 SFDVKD. The CDR3 loop spans 12 amino acids. V shed 5 bases and J shed 7 bases, with 10 bases lying between them.